This record looks at one T cell receptor beta chain sequence and its context. The sample originates from a study of blood T cell repertoires in COVID-19. CDR3 length: 18 residues. Assay used: immunoSEQ multiplex PCR; TCRdb lists only in-frame clones, some missing. This sample has about 160,000 clones; approximately 93% occur once, and the top ten carry 2%. Sequenced input: peripheral blood. V is TRBV21-1 and J is TRBJ1-6; the listed D gene, TRBD1, was not tested against the DNA. TRBV21-1 is a documented pseudogene. This TCR was recovered from a woman aged 55 to 70 with COVID-19, enrolled during active disease. The CDR3 sequence: CASSKGHGRGQGNSPLHF. The CDR3 DNA is TGTGCCAGCAGCAAGGGTCATGGTCGCGGACAGGGGAATTCACCCCTCCACTTT.